The 24 T cell receptor beta chains reported below all come from one sample, sequenced in a study of blood T cell repertoires in COVID-19. Clones were read by immunoSEQ multiplex PCR, and TCRdb kept only the in-frame ones, dropping some. Among a few hundred thousand clones listed, 85% to 90% were seen once. The sample was peripheral blood. These receptors all stem from a woman aged 70-85 years with active or convalescent COVID-19.

The chain joins TRBV3-1 (or the pseudogene TRBV3-2) to TRBJ2-3; D is unresolved. The V gene lost 0 bases and the J gene lost 3 bases, with 4 bases spanning the gap. This CDR3 comprises 13 residues. Per germline, CDR1 LGHDT and CDR2 YNNKEL (reference sequence). Written as DNA, the CDR3 is TGTGCCAGCAGCCAAGACTCGACAGATACGCAGTATTTT. This codes for CASSQDSTDTQYF.

This clone was counted between two and nine times. CDR3 in DNA: TGCAGCATCCGGGGGGAGGGTGCTACTGAAGCTTTCTTT. Residues: CSIRGEGATEAFF. The chain is built from TRBV29-1 and TRBJ1-1; TRBD1 might be the D (5 bases). The CDR3 extends over 13 amino acids. Looked up from germline, CDR1 is SQVTM and CDR2 is ANQGSEA. V dropped 8 bases and J dropped 5 bases, with 18 bases sitting between them.

The chain combines TRBV5-1 with TRBJ2-5; D unclear. Per the germline V gene, CDR1 is SGHRS and CDR2 is YFSETQ. Trimming removed 0 bases from V and 4 bases from J, with 7 bases in between. The CDR3 runs 13 residues. The CDR3 DNA sequence: TGCGCCAGCAGCTTGGGTAGCTCAGAGACCCAGTACTTC. Translating gives CASSLGSSETQYF.

In DNA, the CDR3 is TGTGCCAGCAGCGAACAGGGAGGGCGCACTGAAGCTTTCTTT. Protein sequence: CASSEQGGRTEAFF. The V and J genes are TRBV14 and TRBJ1-1, with D possibly TRBD1 on 6 matching bases. Germline V gene data show CDR1 as SGHDN and CDR2 as FVKESK. Deletions cut 5 bases from V and 4 bases from J, with 14 bases between. The CDR3 totals 14 residues.

As concerns this clone: An end of the junction does not agree with germline; a read error may underlie this. This chain uses TRBV5-1 with TRBJ1-1, with TRBD1 identical over 9 bases. The CDR3 has 15 amino acids. Germline-derived CDR1 and CDR2 are SGHRS and YFSETQ. The chain's CDR3 is CASRFAGTGNTEAFF. The CDR3 DNA reads TGCGCCAGCAGGTTTGCTGGGACAGGGAACACCGAAGCTTTCTTT.

The chain couples TRBV10-1 to TRBJ1-4, with D tentatively TRBD1 (5 bases). Germline V gives CDR1 WNHNN, CDR2 SYGVQD (reference sequence). Trimming took off 11 bases at V and 8 bases at J, with 12 bases between the two ends. This CDR3 comprises 11 residues. CDR3 DNA sequence: TGCGCCGGGGGGGGTGGAGAAAAACTGTTTTTT. Translating it yields CAGGGGEKLFF.

The chain joins TRBV7-2 to TRBJ2-7; TRBD1 agrees at 9 bases. V lost 1 base, J lost 2 bases, and 3 bases stayed unmatched. The CDR3 extends over 15 amino acids. In germline, CDR1 is SGHTA, CDR2 FQGNSA. The CDR3 DNA reads TGTGCCAGCAGCTTAGGACAGGGGGGCACCTACGAGCAGTACTTC. Its protein is CASSLGQGGTYEQYF.

V gene TRBV6-6 combines with J gene TRBJ1-1; D might be TRBD1 (5 bases). V shed 4 bases and J shed 11 bases, with 17 bases lying between them. The CDR3 contains 13 residues. The V gene's germline CDR1 is MNHNY and CDR2 SVGAGI (reference sequence). CDR3 region: CASSLKETVWAFF. The DNA for the CDR3 is TGTGCCAGCAGTTTAAAAGAGACAGTATGGGCTTTCTTT.

This chain links TRBV28 with TRBJ1-6; 7 bases map to TRBD1. CDR3 length: 13 amino acids. Germline CDR1 is MDHEN and CDR2 is SYDVKM. Trimming cost V 11 bases and J 7 bases; bases outside gene matches: 8. CDR3 residues: CASVGTANSPLHF. In DNA, the CDR3 is TGTGCCTCTGTAGGGACAGCAAATTCACCCCTCCACTTT.

The V call is TRBV11-3, the J call TRBJ2-2; D unresolved. The CDR3 totals 13 residues. Deletions cut 8 bases from V and 1 base from J, with 8 bases between. The germline V gene encodes CDR1 SGHNT and CDR2 YENEEA. The CDR3 region has the DNA TGTGCCAGCGTCCTGTTGAACACCGGGGAGCTGTTTTTT. It yields the protein CASVLLNTGELFF.

This sequence joins TRBV11-2 and TRBJ1-3; no clear D gene. Germline-derived CDR1 and CDR2 are SGHAT and FQNNGV. Deletions cut 5 bases from V and 0 bases from J, with 11 bases between. This CDR3 has 15 residues. The CDR3 DNA reads as TGTGCCAGCAGCATAGGGCCCCCCTCTGGAAACACCATATATTTT. Amino acids: CASSIGPPSGNTIYF. Combining the CDR3 with reference TRBV11-2 and TRBJ1-3 gives the whole variable domain EAGVAQSPRYKIIEKRQSVAFWCNPISGHATLYWYQQILGQGPKLLIQFQNNGVVDDSQLPKDRFSAERLKGVDSTLKIQPAKLEDSAVYLCASSIGPPSGNTIYFGEGSWLTVV.

This clone has a handful of counts. The CDR3 coding sequence is TGTGCCAGCAGCTTAGCCAGGGGGAATCAAGGCTACACCTTC. Its protein product is CASSLARGNQGYTF. This chain links TRBV13 with TRBJ1-2; 7 bases map to TRBD1. The junction had 7 bases not matched to a gene; V was cut back by 1 base and J by 8 bases. The CDR3 runs 14 residues. Germline CDR1 and CDR2: PRHDT and FYEKMQ (reference sequence).

This clone has just a few counts. The rearrangement uses TRBV29-1 and TRBJ2-1; unclear D gene. In germline, CDR1 is SQVTM, CDR2 ANQGSEA. V was pared by 4 bases and J by 4 bases, with 5 bases between. This CDR3 region has 11 residues. CDR3 region: CSVAGYNEQFF. The CDR3 DNA reads as TGCAGCGTTGCCGGTTACAATGAGCAGTTCTTC.

The gene calls are TRBV6-5 and TRBJ2-7, with 7 bases that match TRBD1. CDR3 length: 13 amino acids. The V segment lost 8 bases and the J segment 1 base; nucleotides outside the gene matches: 5. Germline V CDR1 and CDR2: MNHEY, SVGAGI. DNA of the CDR3: TGTGCCAGCCGAGGGGGCCCGTCCTACGAGCAGTACTTC. It specifies CASRGGPSYEQYF.

V is TRBV5-1 and J is TRBJ1-1; D is unclear. V was shortened by 1 base and J by 1 base, with 8 bases between the two germline ends. The CDR3 covers 14 residues. CDR1 SGHRS and CDR2 YFSETQ come from the germline V gene. The DNA of the CDR3 is TGCGCCAGCAGCTTGCAGGTTGGGAACACTGAAGCTTTCTTT. Amino acids: CASSLQVGNTEAFF.

The genes are TRBV10-3 and TRBJ2-7; 7 bases match TRBD1. J gave up 3 bases and V 5 bases, and 4 bases lay outside the gene matches. CDR1 is ENHRY, CDR2 SYGVKD, per germline. The CDR3 consists of 13 residues. CDR3 in amino acids: CAISPGQLYEQYF. The CDR3 DNA reads as TGTGCCATCAGTCCGGGACAGCTCTACGAGCAGTACTTC.

The sample holds a few counts of this clone. The gene calls are TRBV6-6 and TRBJ1-1, with D maybe TRBD1 (6 bases). CDR1 is MNHNY, CDR2 SVGAGI, per germline (reference sequence). This CDR3 has 14 amino acids. Deletions cut 5 bases from V and 0 bases from J, with 10 bases between. The CDR3 DNA follows: TGTGCCAGCAGTAGGACAGAGATGAACACTGAAGCTTTCTTT. Its translation: CASSRTEMNTEAFF.

The CDR3 reads CASSMGIRFSTDTQYF. CDR3 nucleotides: TGTGCCAGTAGTATGGGCATCAGGTTTAGCACAGATACGCAGTATTTT. The chain links TRBV19 to TRBJ2-3; D remains unclear. The germline V and J ends were trimmed by 3 bases and 0 bases, with 13 bases remaining between them. The CDR3 runs 16 residues. From germline, CDR1 is LNHDA and CDR2 SQIVND (reference sequence).

The V gene is TRBV5-1, the J gene TRBJ1-1; D not resolved. The CDR3 has 13 residues. The germline V gene has CDR1 SGHRS and CDR2 YFSETQ. Trimming took off 2 bases at V and 4 bases at J, with 9 bases between the two ends. The CDR3 nucleotides are TGCGCCAGCAGCTTTTCATTGTTCACTGAAGCTTTCTTT. Its protein product is CASSFSLFTEAFF.

The chain links TRBV19 to TRBJ1-4; D might be TRBD1 (6 bases). CDR1 and CDR2 from the germline V gene are LNHDA and SQIVND (reference sequence). Trimming removed 6 bases at V and 5 bases at J, with 13 bases between. The CDR3 runs 14 residues. In DNA, the CDR3 is TGTGCCAGTAGGATCCAGGGGAACAATGAAAAACTGTTTTTT. Translation gives CASRIQGNNEKLFF. Full variable domain (rest looked up from reference TRBV19 and TRBJ1-4): DGGITQSPKYLFRKEGQNVTLSCEQNLNHDAMYWYRQDPGQGLRLIYYSQIVNDFQKGDIAEGYSVSREKKESFPLTVTSAQKNPTAFYLCASRIQGNNEKLFFGSGTQLSVL.

The chain has TRBV7-2 and TRBJ2-7; D is uncertain. From germline, CDR1 is SGHTA and CDR2 FQGNSA. The CDR3 extends over 14 amino acids. V gave up 1 base and J gave up 5 bases, with 12 bases separating them. The CDR3 DNA follows: TGTGCCAGCAGCTTAGAAAATTTTCGGGACGAGCAGTACTTC. Its translation: CASSLENFRDEQYF.

This chain links TRBV2 with TRBJ2-7; 7 nucleotides match TRBD1. The CDR3 runs 12 residues. V gave up 8 bases and J gave up 6 bases; unmatched junction bases: 7. Germline assignment: CDR1 SNHLY and CDR2 FYNNEI. As DNA, the CDR3 is TGTGCCAGCGGTTACAGGGGCGGCGAGCAGTACTTC. Its protein is CASGYRGGEQYF.

The chain links TRBV10-3 to TRBJ2-5; no firm D call. The CDR3 covers 12 residues. CDR1 is ENHRY and CDR2 is SYGVKD in the germline V gene. The V end lost 0 bases, the J end lost 5 bases, and 4 bases lay between the germline ends. This chain's CDR3 is CAISESAETQYF. The CDR3 region has the DNA TGTGCCATCAGTGAGTCGGCCGAGACCCAGTACTTC.

This chain links TRBV6-6 with TRBJ2-7; D may be TRBD1 (6 bases). This CDR3 has 15 amino acids. The V end was cut by 7 bases, the J end by 4 bases, with 20 bases between. Germline-derived CDR1 and CDR2 are MNHNY and SVGAGI (reference sequence). As DNA, the CDR3 is TGTGCCAGCAAAACTACAGGGATTGGGGGTTACGAGCAGTACTTC. It specifies CASKTTGIGGYEQYF.